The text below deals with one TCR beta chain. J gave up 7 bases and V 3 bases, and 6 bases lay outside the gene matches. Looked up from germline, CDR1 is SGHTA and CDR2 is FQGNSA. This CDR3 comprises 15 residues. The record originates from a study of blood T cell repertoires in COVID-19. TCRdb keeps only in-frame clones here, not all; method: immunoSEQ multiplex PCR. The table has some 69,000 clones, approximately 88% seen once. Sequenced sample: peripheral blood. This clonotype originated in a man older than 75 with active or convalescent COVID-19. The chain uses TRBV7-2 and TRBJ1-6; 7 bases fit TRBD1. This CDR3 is CASSFRDRPNSPLHF. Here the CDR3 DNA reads TGTGCCAGCAGCTTCCGGGACAGACCAAATTCACCCCTCCACTTT.